This T cell receptor beta chain was retrieved from a study of cytomegalovirus exposure and HLA in healthy donors (dated by TCRdb to 2017 to 2019). General notes on the study: An earlier analysis of approximately 640 of the donors reported approximately 270 Gb of sequence data and about 100 million unique TCR beta sequences from roughly 180 million T cells. To study patterns of TCR occurrence, a later analysis re-analyzed previously published TCR beta repertoires from several hundred donors and added high-resolution HLA genotyping. The number of typed donors differed by locus: roughly 620-630 for A, B, C, DRB1 and DQB1; approximately 520 for DQA1; 606 for DPA1; and about 450 for DPB1. Several DR-DQ haplotypes were handled as single units for association and clustering because linkage in the cohort was strong. Donor age, sex, ethnicity and CMV serostatus were collected together with the repertoire data. The study aimed to test whether signatures of past pathogen exposure could be identified by cataloging public T cell receptors. A later genetic analysis used genome-wide SNP genotypes for about 65% of the roughly 670 donors, treating that subset as a discovery cohort. Along with the roughly 710-subject first cohort, a separate validation cohort of more than 90 different subjects was used. An early release covering approximately 600 HLA-typed donors comprised about 300 gigabases of sequencing data and about 90 million unique TCR sequences. Rather than drawing on any new phenotypic data, the later analysis identified candidate immune exposures from TCR beta sequences and the way those sequences occurred across donors. To decide whether each TCR beta V gene segment behaved as functional or pseudogenic, an earlier analysis of several hundred of the donors relied on high-throughput TCR beta sequencing. The study profiled the T cell repertoires of about 720 subjects by immunosequencing and related them to cytomegalovirus serostatus. Every repertoire in the discovery cohort had been generated on one and the same sequencing platform. Across some 400 genotyped donors of the cohort, an average of approximately 200,000 unique TCR beta nucleotide sequences per donor were sequenced, and roughly 20% of those sequences were non-productive. HLA typing included class I and class II loci at four-digit resolution. To predict cytomegalovirus infection status, the study brought together high-throughput TCR immunosequencing, statistical association of individual TCRs with disease status, and machine learning. Among the roughly 400 genotyped donors, 81% belonged to the genetic ancestry cluster associated with self-reported Caucasian donors. The full study reports these points: A further reported finding was that TCR beta sequences accurately predicted the HLA-A and HLA-B alleles for most subjects in the first cohort. When HLA alleles, especially DR and DQ, strongly co-occurred, attributing TCR associations to individual alleles was difficult. The earlier analysis of almost 600 of the donors excluded some 15 rarely observed V segments, including chromosome 9 orphons, because counts were too low. Only TCR beta chains were sequenced in this cohort, and the absence of alpha or paired-chain data limited detectable features. Compared with the 666-donor mean, donors in an Asian-associated ancestry cluster had fewer N-insertions in productive TCRs, according to a later genetic analysis. According to a later analysis, most CMV-associated TCR beta chains appeared to be HLA-restricted, and the HLA associations seemed to be driven largely by CMV exposure. In a later analysis, HLA-associated TCR beta chains showed more clonal expansion and lower generation probabilities than non-associated chains that were equally common. The study gave a list of under 200 TCR beta chains associated with cytomegalovirus. The sequencing pipeline was judged likely to have produced a cluster of highly shared sequence variants as a technical artifact. The only immune exposure information available for the cohort was CMV serostatus. A later analysis reported that several top co-occurrence clusters appeared linked to parvovirus B19, influenza, CMV and Epstein-Barr virus. In a later analysis, 15,000 to 20,000 TCR beta sequences were associated with specific HLA alleles at a false discovery rate of 0.05. Most TCR sequences were seen in very few donors, while some public TCRs were found in many individuals. The classifier was reported to diagnose cytomegalovirus status with high specificity and sensitivity in both the original cohort and the validation cohort. A later genetic analysis associated a missense DCLRE1C variant with V-gene and J-gene trimming of TCR beta chains, and an independent cohort replicated the association. The authors suggested that the approach could potentially be extended to other disease states and immunological phenotypes. Because HLA typing was unavailable for some donors at each locus, only the typed subset was used in association tests. Correlated functional status among segregating V segments might reflect linkage disequilibrium, but an unknown experimental factor could not be ruled out. Presence/absence analyses assumed roughly uniform sequencing depth across donors, an assumption that may not hold. Broadly in line with IMGT annotations, most TCR beta V segments showed up in productive rearrangements about 87% or about 30% of the time in an earlier analysis of 587 of the donors. Three of the identified cytomegalovirus-associated TCR beta chains were confirmed in vitro to be specific for cytomegalovirus antigens. In a later analysis, the rate of TCR association differed among HLA loci, with DRB1 alleles having the most associated TCRs and HLA-C alleles having the fewest.

Turning to this clone: Its binding antigen is unknown. Per-base qualities were not stored, and no clone one base away is much larger.

Library preparation was by the immunoSEQ multiplex PCR assay. The multiplex PCR relied on a mix of 60 forward primers for TCR Vbeta segments and 13 reverse primers for TCR Jbeta segments. Amplification of the CDR3 region of rearranged TCR beta genes was performed with a multiplex PCR assay on genomic DNA. Amplified TCR beta libraries were sequenced as 87-base-pair reads on the Illumina HiSeq System. The source study handled its data this way. A later analysis tallied 80 million to 95 million unique TCR beta chains across the 666 repertoires, and 10 million to 11 million of those chains were shared by two or more donors. To remove PCR and sequencing errors, raw reads were error-corrected and collapsed into unique sequences using a nearest-neighbor algorithm that merged closely related sequences. V, D and J gene segments were assigned by aligning CDR3 sequences to IMGT reference sequences. For a sequence to be retained, a match of at least six nucleotides to both a V gene segment and a J gene segment was required. Rearrangements were called productive when the CDR3 lacked stop codons and stayed in frame with V and J; all others were non-productive. Following IMGT convention, CDR3 was defined as the stretch from the second conserved V-encoded cysteine up to the conserved J-encoded phenylalanine. In an earlier analysis of approximately 500 of the donors, sequences lacking an unambiguous match to a single V gene segment were excluded. In an earlier analysis of more than 500 of the donors, a V segment was called functional when productive rearrangements were above 56.7%, and segregating when the standard deviation between donors exceeded 5%. To diagnose cytomegalovirus status from the catalog of TCR beta chain sequences, a statistical classification framework was built. In a later analysis, TCR nucleotide sequences were compared against IMGT/GENE-DB human TR gene sequences so that V and J genes could be assigned. A later analysis assigned CDR3 sequences and most-parsimonious VDJ recombination scenarios with the TCRdist pipeline. A later analysis defined each TCR beta chain by its CDR3 amino acid sequence plus V-gene family, and excluded reads lacking a unique V-gene family. As a way to deal with suspected cross-contamination and a sequencing artifact, a later analysis dropped over 550 nucleotide sequences that were highly shared and had low generation probability. In a later analysis, a clonal expansion index was calculated for each public chain from normalized within-repertoire ranks of inferred template counts. In a later analysis, generation probabilities were computed with a VDJ recombination model fitted to out-of-frame rearrangements, and the resulting probabilities were checked against IGoR. Hypergeometric tests were used in a later analysis to score TCR-TCR, TCR-HLA and TCR-CMV co-occurrence, with a repertoire-size bias correction applied to the TCR pairs. A later analysis estimated false discovery rates by permuting HLA or CMV assignments 20 times. A later analysis grouped co-occurring TCRs with DBSCAN, adding TCRdist sequence similarity when clustering within HLA-allele-positive subsets. Repertoires with fewer than 30,000 or more than 120,000 public chains were left out of co-occurrence clustering, as were about 5 repertoires with anomalous nucleotide sharing. What TCRdb holds here is the immuneACCESS table cut down to in-frame rearrangements. Part of the clones is not present; checked against another copy, under half of the missing clones reflect an unresolved V gene, and the others are unexplained. The V and J calls and clone size are taken from that table; D and trimming were inferred from the DNA. The sample data list 170,000 or so clones, and 75% to 85% of these were observed just once. Of the sample, 6.4% falls within the top ten clones.

The cohort was made up of 500 to 800 healthy bone marrow donors. All cohort members were sampled while nominally healthy, although unrecorded immune exposures were likely present. The donor tested CMV seropositive and was one of the 289 seropositive cohort members. Each donor provided a peripheral blood sample, and peripheral blood mononuclear cells were used for TCR beta sequencing. The Qiagen DNeasy Blood Extraction Kit was used to extract genomic DNA from the blood cell samples. The receptor's source is a man between 45 and 60 years old in good health and CMV-seropositive. Material: PBMCs.

The sequenced DNA: TGTGCCAGTAGTATAACAGGACCGGGACTAGCGGGAGTCGGCCCCCCCACGCGGGATACGCAGTATTTT. This sequence encodes CASSITGPGLAGVGPPTRDTQYF. In this chain, TRBV19 is recombined with TRBJ2-3; 14 nucleotides in the junction match TRBD2. Sequences LNHDA (CDR1) and SQIVND (CDR2) are obtained from the germline V gene (reference sequence). V and J are trimmed by 2 bases and 6 bases, and the gene matches miss 25 bases of the junction. From its cysteine to its phenylalanine, the CDR3 spans 23 amino acids. Solely the CDR3 DNA is kept, with 69 bases framed from the first base.